A selection of T cell receptor beta chains follows, all from one sample in a study of shared clonotypes between healthy human individuals. Produced via immunoSEQ multiplex PCR; TCRdb's table is partial and in-frame only. Of around 1.9 million clones in the sample, 80% to 95% were seen once. Sequencing input: naive CD8+ T cells from PBMCs. The receptors shown here come from a man between 18 and 35 years old in good health. Some clones in this sample may be carry-over from other donors' samples. Both conserved end residues are part of each CDR3. The order of the fields is D gene, clone size, J gene, V gene, CDR3 protein. D genes are given only for firm matches. Only part of the rows carry a size: once, few, many, or a class if the clone is expanded.

d_call: NA; clone_size: NA; j_call: TRBJ2-7; v_call: TRBV21-1; cdr3_aa: CASSKGGEWYF
d_call: TRBD1; clone_size: NA; j_call: TRBJ2-6; v_call: TRBV11-2; cdr3_aa: CASSLGDRLSGANVLTF
d_call: NA; clone_size: few; j_call: TRBJ2-5; v_call: TRBV19; cdr3_aa: CASSILIQETQYF
d_call: NA; clone_size: NA; j_call: TRBJ2-3; v_call: TRBV11-2; cdr3_aa: CASSPHGDTQYF
d_call: TRBD1; clone_size: NA; j_call: TRBJ2-7; v_call: TRBV7-8; cdr3_aa: CASSASTGTDWDF
d_call: NA; clone_size: NA; j_call: TRBJ2-3; v_call: TRBV28; cdr3_aa: CASSLAGSTDTQYF
d_call: NA; clone_size: NA; j_call: TRBJ2-5; v_call: TRBV11-2; cdr3_aa: CASSLVRGEGETQYF
d_call: TRBD2; clone_size: NA; j_call: TRBJ2-3; v_call: TRBV28; cdr3_aa: CASRPIQREKRTDTQYF
d_call: NA; clone_size: NA; j_call: TRBJ2-7; v_call: TRBV27; cdr3_aa: CASSNGQSYEQYF
d_call: NA; clone_size: NA; j_call: TRBJ2-3; v_call: TRBV7-3; cdr3_aa: CASSRVSTDTQYF
d_call: NA; clone_size: once; j_call: TRBJ1-5; v_call: TRBV6-1; cdr3_aa: CASGDIGYNQPQHF
d_call: NA; clone_size: NA; j_call: TRBJ2-1; v_call: TRBV29-1; cdr3_aa: CSDYGSNEQFF
d_call: TRBD2; clone_size: NA; j_call: TRBJ2-2; v_call: TRBV9; cdr3_aa: CASSGAGGPFLGELFF
d_call: NA; clone_size: NA; j_call: TRBJ2-4; v_call: TRBV27; cdr3_aa: CASSLFGGRATKNIQYF
d_call: NA; clone_size: NA; j_call: TRBJ2-3; v_call: TRBV27; cdr3_aa: CASSLVRRTDTQYF
d_call: TRBD1; clone_size: NA; j_call: TRBJ2-1; v_call: TRBV7-9; cdr3_aa: CASSLTGSDNEQFF
d_call: NA; clone_size: NA; j_call: TRBJ2-3; v_call: TRBV7-9; cdr3_aa: CASSWGPSTDTQYF
d_call: TRBD2; clone_size: NA; j_call: TRBJ2-7; v_call: TRBV25-1; cdr3_aa: CASSVAGEGDEQYF
d_call: NA; clone_size: NA; j_call: TRBJ2-3; v_call: TRBV6-4; cdr3_aa: CASSDSGPLQYF
d_call: TRBD1; clone_size: NA; j_call: TRBJ2-1; v_call: TRBV27; cdr3_aa: CASSPGQGAYVHGPYNEQFF
d_call: TRBD1; clone_size: NA; j_call: TRBJ1-4; v_call: TRBV19; cdr3_aa: CASSGTVNEKLFF
d_call: NA; clone_size: NA; j_call: TRBJ2-5; v_call: TRBV25-1; cdr3_aa: CASSEWMGPEETQYF
d_call: TRBD1; clone_size: NA; j_call: TRBJ2-7; v_call: TRBV7-9; cdr3_aa: CASSFAGGLSSYEQYF
d_call: TRBD2; clone_size: NA; j_call: TRBJ2-3; v_call: TRBV7-3; cdr3_aa: CASSPWGGATDTQYF
d_call: NA; clone_size: NA; j_call: TRBJ2-7; v_call: TRBV6-5; cdr3_aa: CASKNSGAYEQCF
d_call: NA; clone_size: NA; j_call: TRBJ2-7; v_call: TRBV7-8; cdr3_aa: CASSSVGVSYEQYF
d_call: NA; clone_size: NA; j_call: TRBJ2-1; v_call: TRBV27; cdr3_aa: CASSPWRGGYNEQFF
d_call: NA; clone_size: NA; j_call: TRBJ2-1; v_call: TRBV7-8; cdr3_aa: CASSLEADYNEQFF
d_call: NA; clone_size: NA; j_call: TRBJ2-3; v_call: TRBV14; cdr3_aa: CASSQGAKMTRRTDTQYF
d_call: NA; clone_size: NA; j_call: TRBJ2-3; v_call: TRBV5-7; cdr3_aa: CASTDTQYF
d_call: TRBD1; clone_size: once; j_call: TRBJ2-5; v_call: TRBV29-1; cdr3_aa: CSVGQGALPQETQYF
d_call: NA; clone_size: NA; j_call: TRBJ2-5; v_call: TRBV28; cdr3_aa: CASSSGTAQETQYF
d_call: NA; clone_size: NA; j_call: TRBJ2-3; v_call: TRBV6-6; cdr3_aa: CASSSLSATDTQYF
d_call: NA; clone_size: NA; j_call: TRBJ2-3; v_call: TRBV19; cdr3_aa: CASRAWDEAVSDTQYF
d_call: NA; clone_size: NA; j_call: TRBJ1-1; v_call: TRBV4-1; cdr3_aa: CASSPVGQGQNTEAFF
d_call: TRBD2; clone_size: NA; j_call: TRBJ2-7; v_call: TRBV7-2; cdr3_aa: CASSLVSGRFSEQYF
d_call: NA; clone_size: NA; j_call: TRBJ2-5; v_call: TRBV7-7; cdr3_aa: CASSLERAQETQYF
d_call: NA; clone_size: NA; j_call: TRBJ2-1; v_call: TRBV10-3; cdr3_aa: CAISEPRGGPLYNEQFF
d_call: TRBD2; clone_size: NA; j_call: TRBJ2-7; v_call: TRBV11-2; cdr3_aa: CASSLGPSIAGAREQYF
d_call: NA; clone_size: NA; j_call: TRBJ2-3; v_call: TRBV27; cdr3_aa: CASSLSRTDTQYF
d_call: NA; clone_size: few; j_call: TRBJ1-2; v_call: TRBV13; cdr3_aa: CASSEGTYGYTF
d_call: NA; clone_size: few; j_call: TRBJ1-2; v_call: TRBV15; cdr3_aa: CATSRDRQESVSDGYTF
d_call: NA; clone_size: NA; j_call: TRBJ2-5; v_call: TRBV27; cdr3_aa: CASSPTYRQGGETQYF
d_call: NA; clone_size: NA; j_call: TRBJ2-3; v_call: TRBV28; cdr3_aa: CASSLSGASTDTQYF
d_call: TRBD2; clone_size: NA; j_call: TRBJ2-3; v_call: TRBV6-1; cdr3_aa: CASRRTSGTTDTQYF
d_call: NA; clone_size: NA; j_call: TRBJ2-5; v_call: TRBV10-3; cdr3_aa: CAIGGGGGEETQYF
d_call: TRBD1; clone_size: NA; j_call: TRBJ1-1; v_call: TRBV5-6; cdr3_aa: CASSEGQPPFLNTEAFF
d_call: NA; clone_size: NA; j_call: TRBJ1-1; v_call: TRBV12-5; cdr3_aa: CASGLGRNTEAFF
d_call: NA; clone_size: NA; j_call: TRBJ1-4; v_call: TRBV6-1; cdr3_aa: CASSEAPADSPTNEKLFF
d_call: TRBD1; clone_size: NA; j_call: TRBJ1-2; v_call: TRBV13; cdr3_aa: CASHRGRSGYTF
d_call: NA; clone_size: NA; j_call: TRBJ1-2; v_call: TRBV5-1; cdr3_aa: CASSFGGSTLANYGYTF
d_call: NA; clone_size: NA; j_call: TRBJ2-3; v_call: TRBV7-3; cdr3_aa: CASSSGGADTQYF
d_call: NA; clone_size: NA; j_call: TRBJ2-7; v_call: TRBV20-1; cdr3_aa: CSAAGDSDF
d_call: NA; clone_size: NA; j_call: TRBJ2-7; v_call: TRBV14; cdr3_aa: CASSRNVGFRDEQYF
d_call: NA; clone_size: NA; j_call: TRBJ1-1; v_call: TRBV13; cdr3_aa: CASSPRQRRGTEAFF
d_call: NA; clone_size: NA; j_call: TRBJ2-5; v_call: TRBV2; cdr3_aa: CASTSKGLAGGEETQYF